These 5 T cell receptor beta chains originate from one sample sequenced in a study of monozygotic twins with cystic fibrosis. Produced via immunoSEQ multiplex PCR; TCRdb's table is partial and in-frame only. The sample carries 32,000 or so clones, about 92% recorded once. Input material: blood. These receptors were collected from a girl aged 2-10 years with cystic fibrosis.

The V and J genes are TRBV20-1 and TRBJ1-2; D ambiguous. Germline CDR1 and CDR2: DFQATT and SNEGSKA (reference sequence). This CDR3 spans 10 amino acids. Trimming shortened V by 4 bases and J by 6 bases, and 6 bases separated the two germline ends. The CDR3 region has the DNA TGCAGTGCTAATAATAATGGCTACACCTTC. It translates to CSANNNGYTF.

V usage is TRBV28 and J usage is TRBJ1-3; D gene ambiguous. Germline CDR1 MDHEN, CDR2 SYDVKM. This CDR3 contains 15 residues. The germline V and J ends were trimmed by 4 bases and 0 bases, with 10 bases remaining between them. As DNA, the CDR3 is TGTGCCAGCAGTTCTGCGACTACCTCTGGAAACACCATATATTTT. Protein: CASSSATTSGNTIYF.

This clone has only one observation. V gene TRBV6-5 combines with J gene TRBJ1-1, with 9 bases fitting TRBD1. The CDR3 totals 14 residues. CDR1 is MNHEY and CDR2 is SVGAGI in the germline V gene. The J segment lost 5 bases and the V segment lost 6 bases, leaving 7 bases of the junction unmatched. The CDR3 sequence: CASRRRTGVTEAFF. CDR3 DNA: TGTGCCAGCAGACGGAGGACAGGGGTAACTGAAGCTTTCTTT.

This rearrangement joins TRBV11-1 to TRBJ2-5; 8 nucleotides match TRBD2. CDR1 and CDR2 from the germline V gene are SGHAT and FQDESV (reference sequence). This CDR3 has 13 amino acids. With 5 bases clipped from V and 5 bases from J, the junction kept 4 bases outside the gene matches. The CDR3 nucleotides are TGTGCCAGCAGCCTCGGGGGGGTCGAGACCCAGTACTTC. Translation: CASSLGGVETQYF.

The chain joins TRBV20-1 to TRBJ2-1; either TRBD1 or TRBD2 may supply D (6 bases each). The V gene's germline CDR1 is DFQATT and CDR2 SNEGSKA (reference sequence). The length of the CDR3 is 10 residues. V was trimmed by 5 bases and J by 9 bases, leaving 8 bases between them. In DNA form, the CDR3 reads TGCAGTGCTGGGGGGCCTGAGCAGTTCTTC. Translation: CSAGGPEQFF.